The present entry profiles one T cell receptor (beta chain) with its context. The ends were cut back, 5 bases at V and 6 bases at J, with 10 bases in the middle. Germline CDR1 is WNHNN and CDR2 is SYGVQD (reference sequence). This CDR3 contains 13 residues. In Seattle, patients joined the study during active infection and were tracked longitudinally. These data are taken from a study of blood T cell repertoires in COVID-19. Study summary: The United States, Italy and Spain were the sources of the acute and convalescent COVID-19 samples.

TCRdb's copy holds only in-frame clones and misses some; the assay was immunoSEQ multiplex PCR. In the table there are roughly 500,000 clones, nearly 90% of which are singletons. The receptor's source is a man in his late teens or twenties with COVID-19, enrolled during active disease. Sequencing was done on a sample of peripheral blood. J is TRBJ2-2 and V is TRBV10-1; tentatively, D is TRBD2 (6 bases). CDR3 in DNA: TGCGCCAGCAGTACTCCGGGGGCCGGGGAGCTGTTTTTT. Its translation: CASSTPGAGELFF.